A few counts support the clone carrying this TCR beta chain. Its antigen is unidentified. Repertoires were generated with immunoSEQ multiplex PCR, while TCRdb's copy carries only in-frame clones and drops some. The data hold some 1 million clones, with under 80% observed a single time. This entry comes from a study of shared clonotypes between healthy human individuals. Turning to the study itself: Each donor's CD4 naive and CD4 memory cells filled three plates apiece, CD8 naive two, and CD8 memory one. Study findings and constraints: Among the subsets, naive ones generally showed larger estimated richness than memory ones. Clonotypes shared by all four donors outscored non-shared clonotypes in generation probability.

The trim removed 11 bases at V and 5 bases at J, leaving 8 bases unmatched. The CDR3 is made up of 14 amino acids. Looked up from germline, CDR1 is SGHAT and CDR2 is FQNNGV. The chain is built from TRBV11-2 and TRBJ2-2; 10 positions match TRBD2. The receptor was isolated from a man aged 18 to 35 in good health. The specimen sequenced was memory CD4+ T cells sorted from blood. Subset indicated: CD45RA-negative fraction. The CDR3 sequence is CACAAGGLTGELFF. The CDR3 bases are TGTGCCTGCGCAGCGGGAGGGTTAACCGGGGAGCTGTTTTTT.